The 15 T cell receptor beta chains below all came from one sample that was sequenced in a study of cytomegalovirus exposure and HLA in healthy donors (dated by TCRdb to about 2017). Library prep was done by the immunoSEQ multiplex PCR assay. A mixture of 60 forward primers for TCR Vbeta segments and 13 reverse primers for TCR Jbeta segments was used in the multiplex PCR. Here the immuneACCESS table is served through TCRdb, limited to in-frame sequences with V and J called. Missing clones are a known gap in these copies; in checked studies unresolved V genes cover under half, and the rest lacks a known reason. This sample lists 100,000 to 150,000 clones; 78% were detected once. Of the sample, approximately 10% is held by the ten largest clones. The source material was PBMCs. These receptors came from a young man in good health and CMV-seropositive.

The V and J genes are TRBV14 and TRBJ1-1; no definite D call. V shed 4 bases and J shed 1 base, with 10 bases lying between them. Germline lookup yields CDR1 SGHDN and CDR2 FVKESK. CDR3 length: 14 residues. Here the CDR3 DNA reads TGTGCCAGCAGCCCCAATCGGGGGAACACTGAAGCTTTCTTT. It translates to CASSPNRGNTEAFF.

This chain connects TRBV9 to TRBJ2-6; D not resolved. Looked up from germline, CDR1 is SGDLS and CDR2 is YYNGEE. There are 17 residues in the CDR3. The ends were cut back, 2 bases at V and 1 base at J, with 13 bases in the middle. In nucleotides, the CDR3 is TGTGCCAGCAGCGTCACCCCAGAAACATCTGGGGCCAACGTCCTGACTTTC. Residues: CASSVTPETSGANVLTF.

CDR3 amino acids: CASPEQSGELFF. As DNA, the CDR3 is TGTGCCTCCCCGGAGCAAAGCGGGGAGCTGTTTTTT. V usage is TRBV30 and J usage is TRBJ2-2; no firm D call. Germline-derived CDR1 and CDR2 are GTSNPN and SVGIG (reference sequence). The CDR3 is made up of 12 amino acids. Trimming took off 7 bases at V and 7 bases at J, with 13 bases between the two ends. Full variable domain (rest looked up from reference TRBV30 and TRBJ2-2): SQTIHQWPATLVQPVGSPLSLECTVEGTSNPNLYWYRQAAGRGLQLLFYSVGIGQISSEVPQNLSASRPQDRQFILSSKKLLLSDSGFYLCASPEQSGELFFGEGSRLTVL.

The chain employs TRBV7-2 and TRBJ1-5, with 12 bases matching TRBD1. J was trimmed by 7 bases and V by 5 bases; bases with no gene match: 9. The CDR3 covers 16 residues. Per germline, CDR1 SGHTA and CDR2 FQGNSA. CDR3 sequence: CASSDRDRGRGQPQHF. CDR3 coding DNA: TGTGCCAGCAGCGACCGGGACAGGGGGCGAGGCCAGCCCCAGCATTTT.

The chain carries TRBV6-5 and TRBJ2-7; 7 nucleotides match TRBD1. The CDR3 runs 16 residues. CDR1 and CDR2 (germline): MNHEY, SVGAGI. V lost 0 bases to trimming and J lost 2 bases; unmatched junction nucleotides: 7. DNA of the CDR3: TGTGCCAGCAGTTACTCGTTCCAGGGGGATACCTACGAGCAGTACTTC. Its protein is CASSYSFQGDTYEQYF.

The V gene is TRBV5-6, the J gene TRBJ2-7; 7 positions agree with TRBD1. J lost 2 bases, V lost 2 bases, and 13 bases had no gene match. The CDR3 length is 17 residues. The germline V gene encodes CDR1 SGHDT and CDR2 YYEEEE. CDR3: CASSFSPWAGGAYEQYF. DNA of the CDR3: TGTGCCAGCAGCTTCTCCCCCTGGGCAGGGGGTGCCTACGAGCAGTACTTC. Drawing the rest from reference TRBV5-6 and TRBJ2-7, the complete variable domain is DAGVTQSPTHLIKTRGQQVTLRCSPKSGHDTVSWYQQALGQGPQFIFQYYEEEERQRGNFPDRFSGHQFPNYSSELNVNALLLGDSALYLCASSFSPWAGGAYEQYFGPGTRLTVT.

The chain links TRBV10-3 to TRBJ1-5; D may be TRBD1 (5 bases). CDR1 is ENHRY, CDR2 SYGVKD, per germline. The CDR3 is 14 residues long. V lost 3 bases and J 11 bases, leaving 17 bases between the germline ends. CDR3 loop: CAISDSTGTEAQHF. CDR3 nucleotide sequence: TGTGCCATCAGTGATTCGACGGGGACTGAGGCCCAGCATTTT.

The chain is built from TRBV27 and TRBJ2-1; 11 nucleotides align to TRBD2. The V segment lost 0 bases and the J segment 1 base; nucleotides outside the gene matches: 8. The CDR3 runs to 19 residues. Germline V gene lookup returns CDR1 MNHEY and CDR2 SMNVEV (reference sequence). The CDR3 protein is CASSLSGTSGRLSYNEQFF. The CDR3 region has the DNA TGTGCCAGCAGTTTATCCGGGACTAGCGGCCGCTTATCCTACAATGAGCAGTTCTTC.

The chain is built from TRBV7-9 and TRBJ2-7; TRBD2 agrees at 10 bases. V shed 2 bases and J 2 bases; nucleotides not matched to a gene: 12. CDR3 length: 18 residues. Germline assignment: CDR1 SEHNR and CDR2 FQNEAQ (reference sequence). CDR3 loop: CASSLQREGLLIPYEQYF. The CDR3 DNA is TGTGCCAGCAGCTTACAGCGGGAGGGCCTGTTGATCCCCTACGAGCAGTACTTC.

This chain joins TRBV10-1 and TRBJ2-5, with TRBD1 matching over 7 bases. The CDR3 sequence is 13 residues long. V gave up 3 bases and J gave up 5 bases; unmatched junction bases: 3. Germline lookup yields CDR1 WNHNN and CDR2 SYGVQD (reference sequence). The CDR3 bases are TGCGCCAGCAGTGAAGGACAGGCTGAGACCCAGTACTTC. Translated, it gives CASSEGQAETQYF.

CDR3 loop: CASRGSTGWGYGYTF. CDR3 in DNA: TGTGCCAGCAGGGGATCGACAGGGTGGGGCTATGGCTACACCTTC. The chain recombines TRBV5-6 with TRBJ1-2; 7 nucleotides match TRBD1. CDR1 is SGHDT, CDR2 YYEEEE, per germline. V dropped 5 bases and J dropped 4; count of bases not matched to a gene: 11. This CDR3 contains 15 residues.

This clone showed up just once. The J gene is TRBJ1-1, the V gene TRBV5-6; the D is unclear. Trimming stripped 1 base from V and 3 bases from J, with 4 bases between. CDR3 length: 12 residues. Looked up from germline, CDR1 is SGHDT and CDR2 is YYEEEE. CDR3 amino acids: CASSLRDTEAFF. The CDR3 DNA sequence: TGTGCCAGCAGCTTGCGGGACACTGAAGCTTTCTTT.

CDR3 sequence reads: CASSPDILNTEAFF. For the CDR3, the DNA is TGCGCCAGCAGCCCGGACATCCTGAACACTGAAGCTTTCTTT. The chain couples TRBV5-1 to TRBJ1-1; perhaps TRBD1 as D (5 bases). The CDR3 consists of 14 residues. Germline V CDR1 and CDR2: SGHRS, YFSETQ. Trimming removed 4 bases from V and 0 bases from J, with 10 bases in between.

The chain uses TRBV6-5 and TRBJ1-4; D remains ambiguous. Germline-derived CDR1 and CDR2 are MNHEY and SVGAGI. This CDR3 region has 15 residues. Trimming removed 0 bases at V and 8 bases at J, with 13 bases between. Written as DNA, the CDR3 is TGTGCCAGCAGTTACTCAGTCCGGTTAAGAGAAAAACTGTTTTTT. Translation: CASSYSVRLREKLFF.

This clone was seen only a few times. This chain joins TRBV4-3 and TRBJ1-5, with D perhaps TRBD1 (6 bases). The CDR3 is made up of 15 amino acids. V shed 4 bases and J shed 5 bases, with 15 bases lying between them. Germline CDR1 and CDR2: LGHNA and YSLEER. The CDR3 DNA follows: TGCGCCAGCAGCCCCGAAGGACGGACAGATCAGCCCCAGCATTTT. It yields the protein CASSPEGRTDQPQHF.